These T cell receptor beta chains were read from a single sample in a study of cytomegalovirus exposure and HLA in healthy donors. The protocol was immunoSEQ multiplex PCR, while the TCRdb copy is restricted to in-frame clones and leaves out a portion. The sample contains around 120,000 clones, 70% to 80% of which appear only once. Input material: PBMCs. These receptors were collected from a woman between 55 and 75 years old in good health and CMV-seropositive. The CDR3 runs from the conserved cysteine through the conserved F or W. D genes are given only for firm matches. The listing skips clone size in some rows; elsewhere it reads once, few, many or a size class.

clone size: NA; V gene: TRBV6-1; J gene: TRBJ2-1; D gene: TRBD1; CDR3 DNA: TGTGCCAGCCACATACCGGGACAGGGTATTAAGCAGTTCTTC; CDR3 protein: CASHIPGQGIKQFF
clone size: NA; V gene: TRBV9; J gene: TRBJ1-1; D gene: NA; CDR3 DNA: TGTGCCAGCAGCTCCGGGAACACTGAAGCTTTCTTT; CDR3 protein: CASSSGNTEAFF
clone size: NA; V gene: TRBV7-9; J gene: TRBJ2-1; D gene: NA; CDR3 DNA: TGTGCCAGCAGCGAGGACGGGAGATGGGTCTTC; CDR3 protein: CASSEDGRWVF
clone size: NA; V gene: TRBV18; J gene: TRBJ2-7; D gene: NA; CDR3 DNA: TGTGCCAGCTCACCGCGGGACTCCTACGAGCAGTACTTC; CDR3 protein: CASSPRDSYEQYF
clone size: NA; V gene: TRBV9; J gene: TRBJ2-1; D gene: NA; CDR3 DNA: TGTGCCAGCAGCGTAGATGGCTCCTCCTATGAGCAGTTCTTC; CDR3 protein: CASSVDGSSYEQFF
clone size: NA; V gene: TRBV6-5; J gene: TRBJ2-7; D gene: NA; CDR3 DNA: TGTGCCAGCAGTTATGGGCAAGGAACCCAGTACTTC; CDR3 protein: CASSYGQGTQYF
clone size: few; V gene: TRBV7-6; J gene: TRBJ2-5; D gene: NA; CDR3 DNA: TGTGCCAGCAGCTTAGGAGGGAAAGAGACCCAGTACTTC; CDR3 protein: CASSLGGKETQYF
clone size: NA; V gene: TRBV18; J gene: TRBJ2-4; D gene: TRBD2; CDR3 DNA: TGTGCCAGCTCACCACTGGGTAGCGGGGTGGCCAAAAACATTCAGTACTTC; CDR3 protein: CASSPLGSGVAKNIQYF
clone size: NA; V gene: TRBV5-6; J gene: TRBJ1-2; D gene: TRBD1; CDR3 DNA: TGTGCCAGCAGCTGGGACAGGGCTCGACGTGGCTACACCTTC; CDR3 protein: CASSWDRARRGYTF
clone size: NA; V gene: TRBV2; J gene: TRBJ1-5; D gene: TRBD1; CDR3 DNA: TGTGCCAGCAGTCCGGGACAGGGATACCAGCCCCAGCATTTT; CDR3 protein: CASSPGQGYQPQHF
clone size: NA; V gene: TRBV4-1; J gene: TRBJ1-6; D gene: NA; CDR3 DNA: TGCGCCAGCAGCCAAGAACAAGGGGTCGGCTCACCCCTCCACTTT; CDR3 protein: CASSQEQGVGSPLHF
clone size: NA; V gene: TRBV9; J gene: TRBJ2-5; D gene: NA; CDR3 DNA: TGTGCCAGCAGCGCAGGGTCCCCGGAGACCCAGTACTTC; CDR3 protein: CASSAGSPETQYF
clone size: once; V gene: TRBV6-5; J gene: TRBJ1-5; D gene: TRBD1; CDR3 DNA: TGTGCCAGCAGGGTGACAGGGGGTAGCAATCAGCCCCAGCATTTT; CDR3 protein: CASRVTGGSNQPQHF
clone size: few; V gene: TRBV7-6; J gene: TRBJ2-2; D gene: NA; CDR3 DNA: TGTGCCAGCAGTTTCACAGTGAACACCGGGGAGCTGTTTTTT; CDR3 protein: CASSFTVNTGELFF
clone size: NA; V gene: TRBV9; J gene: TRBJ1-2; D gene: TRBD1; CDR3 DNA: TGTGCCAGCACATTTCAGACAGGGGGAGCTGGCTACACCTTC; CDR3 protein: CASTFQTGGAGYTF
clone size: NA; V gene: TRBV9; J gene: TRBJ1-4; D gene: NA; CDR3 DNA: TGTGCCAGCAGCTCAGGGACCAGGGGAAATGAAAAACTGTTTTTT; CDR3 protein: CASSSGTRGNEKLFF
clone size: few; V gene: TRBV7-8; J gene: TRBJ1-2; D gene: TRBD1; CDR3 DNA: TGTGCCAGCAGCTTACGGGACAGGTTCAACTATGGCTACACCTTC; CDR3 protein: CASSLRDRFNYGYTF
clone size: NA; V gene: TRBV9; J gene: TRBJ1-1; D gene: NA; CDR3 DNA: TGTGCCAGCAGCGTAGACCCTATGAACACTGAAGCTTTCTTT; CDR3 protein: CASSVDPMNTEAFF
clone size: NA; V gene: TRBV18; J gene: TRBJ1-3; D gene: TRBD1; CDR3 DNA: TGTGCCAGCTCACTCGCCGGGACAGCGAGCTCTGGAAACACCATATATTTT; CDR3 protein: CASSLAGTASSGNTIYF
clone size: NA; V gene: TRBV27; J gene: TRBJ1-6; D gene: NA; CDR3 DNA: TGTGCCAGCAGTTTAATAGTCGGGGGTTTGAATTCACCCCTCCACTTT; CDR3 protein: CASSLIVGGLNSPLHF
clone size: NA; V gene: TRBV6-6; J gene: TRBJ1-5; D gene: NA; CDR3 DNA: TGTGCCAGCAGTTACGGGGGGAGCGGGTTGGATCAGCCCCAGCATTTT; CDR3 protein: CASSYGGSGLDQPQHF
clone size: NA; V gene: TRBV6-1; J gene: TRBJ1-1; D gene: NA; CDR3 DNA: TGTGCCAGCAACGACGGCGGGTGGACTGAAGCTTTCTTT; CDR3 protein: CASNDGGWTEAFF
clone size: NA; V gene: TRBV27; J gene: TRBJ1-5; D gene: NA; CDR3 DNA: TGTGCCAGCAGTGTCTTCAGGGAACGCAATCAGCCCCAGCATTTT; CDR3 protein: CASSVFRERNQPQHF
clone size: NA; V gene: TRBV6-5; J gene: TRBJ1-5; D gene: NA; CDR3 DNA: TGTGCCAGCAGTTACTCGATCCCGGGGGATCAGCCCCAGCATTTT; CDR3 protein: CASSYSIPGDQPQHF
clone size: NA; V gene: TRBV18; J gene: TRBJ2-5; D gene: TRBD1; CDR3 DNA: TGTGCCAGCTCAGCGAGGGACAGGCAAGAGACCCAGTACTTC; CDR3 protein: CASSARDRQETQYF
clone size: NA; V gene: TRBV10-3; J gene: TRBJ1-2; D gene: NA; CDR3 DNA: TGTGCCATCAGTGTCGTAGGTGGGGGGGCCTATGGCTACACCTTC; CDR3 protein: CAISVVGGGAYGYTF
clone size: NA; V gene: TRBV7-9; J gene: TRBJ1-2; D gene: NA; CDR3 DNA: TGTGCCAGCAGCTTACAGGAGACAGCAAAGAACTATGGCTACACCTTC; CDR3 protein: CASSLQETAKNYGYTF
clone size: few; V gene: TRBV10-2; J gene: TRBJ1-5; D gene: NA; CDR3 DNA: TGCGCCAGCAGTGAGCGCGATCAGCCCCAGCATTTT; CDR3 protein: CASSERDQPQHF
clone size: NA; V gene: TRBV6-6; J gene: TRBJ1-1; D gene: TRBD1; CDR3 DNA: TGTGCCAGCAGTACCGGGACAGGGGTTAGGAACACTGAAGCTTTCTTT; CDR3 protein: CASSTGTGVRNTEAFF
clone size: once; V gene: TRBV5-1; J gene: TRBJ1-2; D gene: NA; CDR3 DNA: TGCGCCAGCAGTTTTCAACCGGGACACGAAGACTATGGCTACACCTTC; CDR3 protein: CASSFQPGHEDYGYTF
clone size: NA; V gene: TRBV7-3; J gene: TRBJ2-5; D gene: TRBD2; CDR3 DNA: TGTGCCAGCAGCGAGGGGCTAGCGGGGGAAGAGACCCAGTACTTC; CDR3 protein: CASSEGLAGEETQYF
clone size: NA; V gene: TRBV10-2; J gene: TRBJ2-7; D gene: NA; CDR3 DNA: TGCGCCAGCAGTGAACCGGGACCCGGGGCGGGGGAGCAGTACTTC; CDR3 protein: CASSEPGPGAGEQYF
clone size: NA; V gene: TRBV5-4; J gene: TRBJ2-7; D gene: NA; CDR3 DNA: TGTGCCAGCAGCTCCCAACAGGGATTTTCCTACGAGCAGTACTTC; CDR3 protein: CASSSQQGFSYEQYF
clone size: NA; V gene: TRBV7-7; J gene: TRBJ2-3; D gene: NA; CDR3 DNA: TGTGCTAGCAGCCGGGACTCGGGTGCAGATACGCAGTATTTT; CDR3 protein: CASSRDSGADTQYF
clone size: NA; V gene: TRBV18; J gene: TRBJ1-2; D gene: NA; CDR3 DNA: TGTGCCAGCTCACCACGAGGTGACTATGGCTACACCTTC; CDR3 protein: CASSPRGDYGYTF
clone size: NA; V gene: TRBV27; J gene: TRBJ1-2; D gene: TRBD1; CDR3 DNA: TGTGCCAGCAGTCACTACAGGGGGGACTATGGCTACACCTTC; CDR3 protein: CASSHYRGDYGYTF
clone size: NA; V gene: TRBV7-3; J gene: TRBJ2-5; D gene: NA; CDR3 DNA: TGTGCCAGCAGCCCCGGGGGGCTGGAGACCCAGTACTTC; CDR3 protein: CASSPGGLETQYF
clone size: NA; V gene: TRBV9; J gene: TRBJ1-1; D gene: NA; CDR3 DNA: TGTGCCAGCAGCGGAGGAGGCTTCAGGAACACTGAAGCTTTCTTT; CDR3 protein: CASSGGGFRNTEAFF
clone size: NA; V gene: TRBV7-2; J gene: TRBJ1-1; D gene: NA; CDR3 DNA: TGTGCCAGCAGCTTAGCCGTGGGCCGCACTGAAGCTTTCTTT; CDR3 protein: CASSLAVGRTEAFF
clone size: NA; V gene: TRBV2; J gene: TRBJ2-7; D gene: NA; CDR3 DNA: TGTGCCAGCAGGGGCCCCACAGGAAACTACGAGCAGTACTTC; CDR3 protein: CASRGPTGNYEQYF
clone size: few; V gene: TRBV7-9; J gene: TRBJ1-4; D gene: NA; CDR3 DNA: TGTGCCAGCAGGCAGCGCGAGGGAAGTAATGAAAAACTGTTTTTT; CDR3 protein: CASRQREGSNEKLFF
clone size: NA; V gene: TRBV11-2; J gene: TRBJ1-5; D gene: TRBD1; CDR3 DNA: TGTGCCAGCAGCTTAGGGACAGGGGATCGGCAGCCCCAGCATTTT; CDR3 protein: CASSLGTGDRQPQHF
clone size: NA; V gene: TRBV2; J gene: TRBJ1-5; D gene: TRBD1; CDR3 DNA: TGTGCCAGCAGGAGGGGCCTCGGGACAGTAAATCAGCCCCAGCATTTT; CDR3 protein: CASRRGLGTVNQPQHF
clone size: few; V gene: TRBV19; J gene: TRBJ2-7; D gene: NA; CDR3 DNA: TGTGCCAGTAGTACTACAGGGAACGAGCAGTACTTC; CDR3 protein: CASSTTGNEQYF
clone size: NA; V gene: TRBV5-1; J gene: TRBJ2-3; D gene: NA; CDR3 DNA: TGCGCCAGCAGCTGGGAGAGCGGTACGCAGTATTTT; CDR3 protein: CASSWESGTQYF
clone size: NA; V gene: TRBV2; J gene: TRBJ1-4; D gene: TRBD1; CDR3 DNA: TGTGCCAGCAGCGCGACAGGGGCAACTAATGAAAAACTGTTTTTT; CDR3 protein: CASSATGATNEKLFF
clone size: NA; V gene: TRBV5-5; J gene: TRBJ2-5; D gene: NA; CDR3 DNA: TGTGCCAGCAGCTTGGCGGGGACCCAGTACTTC; CDR3 protein: CASSLAGTQYF
clone size: NA; V gene: TRBV28; J gene: TRBJ1-5; D gene: NA; CDR3 DNA: TGTGCCAGCAGTTCGGGGGGACAGCCCCAGCATTTT; CDR3 protein: CASSSGGQPQHF
clone size: NA; V gene: TRBV6-5; J gene: TRBJ2-3; D gene: TRBD1; CDR3 DNA: TGTGCCAGCAGTTCCTGGACAGGTGGCACAGATACGCAGTATTTT; CDR3 protein: CASSSWTGGTDTQYF
clone size: few; V gene: TRBV6-1; J gene: TRBJ2-7; D gene: TRBD1; CDR3 DNA: TGTGCCAGCAGAGAAAGGGACAGGGCCGGAACCTACGAGCAGTACTTC; CDR3 protein: CASRERDRAGTYEQYF
clone size: NA; V gene: TRBV20-1; J gene: TRBJ2-7; D gene: NA; CDR3 DNA: TGCAGTGCTAGTGCGGTCTACGAGCAGTACTTC; CDR3 protein: CSASAVYEQYF
clone size: NA; V gene: TRBV7-9; J gene: TRBJ1-6; D gene: NA; CDR3 DNA: TGTTCCAGCAGCTCCTGGGAGGATCAGACGCATTCACCCCTCCACTTT; CDR3 protein: CSSSSWEDQTHSPLHF
clone size: once; V gene: TRBV25-1; J gene: TRBJ2-5; D gene: NA; CDR3 DNA: TGTGCCAGCAGTGAATATACTCGACAAGAGACCCAGTACTTC; CDR3 protein: CASSEYTRQETQYF
clone size: NA; V gene: TRBV2; J gene: TRBJ2-6; D gene: NA; CDR3 DNA: TGTGCCAGCAGTGAGGTGGCTGCTGGGGCCAACGTCCTGACTTTC; CDR3 protein: CASSEVAAGANVLTF
clone size: NA; V gene: TRBV19; J gene: TRBJ1-4; D gene: NA; CDR3 DNA: TGTGCCAGTACCCTCCTTGGGCCCTCGGAAAAACTGTTTTTT; CDR3 protein: CASTLLGPSEKLFF
clone size: NA; V gene: TRBV15; J gene: TRBJ1-3; D gene: NA; CDR3 DNA: TGTGCCACCAGCAGACAGGGGTCTGGAAACACCATATATTTT; CDR3 protein: CATSRQGSGNTIYF
clone size: NA; V gene: TRBV5-1; J gene: TRBJ2-3; D gene: NA; CDR3 DNA: TGCGCCAGCAGCGTCCCACTAGATTGGAGCACAGATACGCAGTATTTT; CDR3 protein: CASSVPLDWSTDTQYF